This T cell receptor beta chain was recovered during a study of cytotoxic CD8 clonotypes in ibrutinib-treated CLL. The overall study: Included were approximately 10 relapsed/refractory and some 15 treatment-naive patients, of whom about 18 were IGHV unmutated. Response sampling took place at median 12 months of treatment, range 6 to 36. Study-level findings and limits: The study found clonality rose at ibrutinib response, then fell toward baseline at progression. Age-matched healthy donor levels were exceeded by baseline clonality, which tracked circulating CD8+ T-cell counts.

With respect to this clone: Its antigen is as yet unknown.

Data came from immunoSEQ multiplex PCR; TCRdb stores just in-frame clones and leaves some out. The data show over 250,000 clones, with 70% to 80% seen just once and 5.6% held by the top ten. Germline CDR1 SEHNR, CDR2 FQNEAQ (reference sequence). The CDR3 has 14 residues. J gave up 4 bases and V 1 base, and 2 bases lay outside the gene matches. The source of this sequence is a human donor with chronic lymphocytic leukemia. The V and J genes are TRBV7-9 and TRBJ2-3, with TRBD1 matching over 7 bases. The sequenced sample was PBMCs, obtained at disease progression, from a patient treated with ibrutinib. In nucleotides, the CDR3 is TGTGCCAGCAGCTTAGGACAGGGAGCAGATACGCAGTATTTT. Translation gives CASSLGQGADTQYF.